These T cell receptor beta chains were read from a single sample in a study of early T cells in non-severe SARS-CoV-2 infection. A single record per CDR3 protein comes from TCRdb applying MiXCR to the 5' RACE reads. The sample consists of just over 95,000 distinct CDR3 sequences, about 11% of them appearing once. The material sequenced was whole blood, taken at baseline. These TCRs come from an adult who was a healthcare worker with PCR-confirmed SARS-CoV-2 infection or an uninfected control (not recorded which). Both conserved end residues are part of each CDR3. D genes are given only for firm matches. The size of a clone is reported for some rows only, either as once, few or many, or as a class for expanded clones.

>.|TRBV9|few|TRBJ1-5
TGTGCCAGCAGCGCGACACCGGACGGGCAGCCCCAGCATTTT
CASSATPDGQPQHF
>TRBD1|TRBV7-2|many|TRBJ2-1
TGTGCCAGCAGATTCACCGGGACAGAGTACGTCTTC
CASRFTGTEYVF
>.|TRBV7-2|few|TRBJ1-1
TGTGCCAGCAGCTCGCAGGGTCGGAACACTGAAGCTTTCTTT
CASSSQGRNTEAFF
>.|TRBV19|.|TRBJ2-7
TGTGCCAGTAGTTCTCGAAGCTGGAGCTTCTCCGAGCAGTACTTC
CASSSRSWSFSEQYF
>TRBD1|TRBV13|.|TRBJ1-1
TGTGCCAGCAGCTTAGGACAGGGGGCCGGTCGGAACACTGAAGCTTTCTTT
CASSLGQGAGRNTEAFF
>.|TRBV18|.|TRBJ2-3
TGTGCCAGCTCCAAACGCGGCCAACAAGATACGCAGTATTTT
CASSKRGQQDTQYF
>.|TRBV27|.|TRBJ1-1
TGTGCCAGCAGTTCTCTCCGTCAGGGCCAGAACACTGAAGCTTTCTTT
CASSSLRQGQNTEAFF
>TRBD2|TRBV5-6|few|TRBJ2-5
TGTGCCAGCAGCACCCGGGACTACCTACAAGAGACCCAGTACTTC
CASSTRDYLQETQYF
>.|TRBV2|once|TRBJ1-5
TGTGCCAGCAGTGAGACAGCTTGGGCCCAGCATTTT
CASSETAWAQHF
>TRBD2|TRBV7-9|.|TRBJ2-5
TGTGCCAGCAGCGGAAGCGGGAGAGGGGAGACCCAGTACTTC
CASSGSGRGETQYF
>TRBD2|TRBV4-3|.|TRBJ2-7
TGCGCCAGCAGCCAAGCCTCCAGCGGGAGGGCCTACGAGCAGTACTTC
CASSQASSGRAYEQYF
>.|TRBV21-1|.|TRBJ2-3
TGTGCCAGCAGCAAAGAAAGGGGACCGACGTGCACAGATACGCAGTATTTT
CASSKERGPTCTDTQYF
>.|TRBV15|.|TRBJ1-5
TGTGCCACCAGCAGAGATTCGAGGGGGGATCAGCCCCAGCATTTT
CATSRDSRGDQPQHF
>.|TRBV20-1|few|TRBJ2-3
TGCAGTGCTAGAGGCGGGGCAGATACGCAGTATTTT
CSARGGADTQYF
>.|TRBV6-1|many|TRBJ2-7
TGTGCCAGCAGTGAAGCGGGGGCAGGAGAGTACGAGCAGTACTTC
CASSEAGAGEYEQYF
>.|TRBV27|.|TRBJ2-2
TGTGCCAGCAGTTCTGGGTCGAACACCGGGGAGCTGTTTTTT
CASSSGSNTGELFF
>.|TRBV10-3|.|TRBJ2-7
TGTGCCATCAGTGAGGGGACCACGCTCTCCTACGAGCAGTACTTC
CAISEGTTLSYEQYF
>.|TRBV20-1|few|TRBJ1-3
TGCAGTGCTAGGGAATCGACAGGCTCTGGAAACACCATATATTTT
CSARESTGSGNTIYF
>.|TRBV6-5|many|TRBJ2-7
TGTGCCAGCAGTTATAAGGGAATCACCTACGAGCAGTACTTC
CASSYKGITYEQYF
>.|TRBV5-8|many|TRBJ1-1
TGTGCCAGCAGTCCTGAATTGATGAACACTGAAGCTTTCTTT
CASSPELMNTEAFF
>TRBD1|TRBV6-6|few|TRBJ1-1
TGTGCCAGCAGGGACAGGGCCGACACTGAAGCTTTCTTT
CASRDRADTEAFF
>.|TRBV11-2|few|TRBJ2-5
TGTGCCAGCAGCTTAGATGGAGGCGATTGGGAGACCCAGTACTTC
CASSLDGGDWETQYF
>TRBD1|TRBV6-5|.|TRBJ1-4
TGTGCCAGCAGCCTACAGGGGCGCAGGGAAAAACTGTTTTTT
CASSLQGRREKLFF
>TRBD1|TRBV20-1|many|TRBJ2-3
TGCAGTGCGTCGACTCGGGACAGGGTAGCAGATACGCAGTATTTT
CSASTRDRVADTQYF
>.|TRBV5-1|.|TRBJ2-3
TGCGCCAGCAGCCTTTGGGCCGTAGTCCCTAGCACAGATACGCAGTATTTT
CASSLWAVVPSTDTQYF
>TRBD1|TRBV9|.|TRBJ2-1
TGTGCCAGCAGCGTCCGGGACAGGGGGCTCCCCCAGCAGTTCTTC
CASSVRDRGLPQQFF
>.|TRBV18|few|TRBJ1-5
TGTGCCAGCTCACCCGACTACAGGTCGAACAATCAGCCCCAGCATTTT
CASSPDYRSNNQPQHF
>.|TRBV3-1|.|TRBJ1-3
TGTGCCAGCAGCCAAGGGCAGTACTCTGGAAACACCATATATTTT
CASSQGQYSGNTIYF
>TRBD2|TRBV13|.|TRBJ2-7
TGTGCCAGTGTAAGCGGGACTGGCTCCTACGAGCAGTACTTC
CASVSGTGSYEQYF
>.|TRBV11-2|few|TRBJ1-2
TGTGCCAGCAGCACCGGGCCAAACTATGGCTACACCTTC
CASSTGPNYGYTF
>.|TRBV7-8|.|TRBJ2-1
TGTGCCAGCAGCCTAGGTTACAGAAGCTCCTACAATGAGCAGTTCTTC
CASSLGYRSSYNEQFF
>.|TRBV3-1|.|TRBJ2-5
TGTGCCAGCGGTTACGGGGGGACACAAGAGACCCAGTACTTC
CASGYGGTQETQYF
>TRBD1|TRBV3-1|many|TRBJ2-3
TGTGCCAGCAGCCAAGATGAGGGACAGGTATTAACAGATACGCAGTATTTT
CASSQDEGQVLTDTQYF
>TRBD1|TRBV12-3/TRBV12-4|few|TRBJ2-3
TGTGCCAGCAGTCCCCAGACAGGGGCTTTTGGAGATACGCAGTATTTT
CASSPQTGAFGDTQYF
>.|TRBV6-1|many|TRBJ1-1
TGTGCCAGCAGTGTAAACTGGAACACTGAAGCTTTCTTT
CASSVNWNTEAFF
>TRBD1|TRBV20-1|few|TRBJ2-7
TGCAGTGCTCGGAGGACAGGGACCTACGAGCAGTACTTC
CSARRTGTYEQYF
>.|TRBV6-5|few|TRBJ2-7
TGTGCCAGCAGTTACTCGCTCGGGGGCGGGCAAAGAGAGCAGTACTTC
CASSYSLGGGQREQYF
>.|TRBV6-2/TRBV6-3|many|TRBJ1-5
TGTGCCAGCAGTTATAAAGGGAATGGACAGCCCCAGCATTTT
CASSYKGNGQPQHF
>.|TRBV7-9|.|TRBJ2-5
TGTGCCAGCAGCCTATTTTTAAAGACCCAAGAGACCCAGTACTTC
CASSLFLKTQETQYF
>.|TRBV5-5|.|TRBJ1-1
TGTGCCAGCAGCTTGACCGGACGGAACACTGAAGCTTTCTTT
CASSLTGRNTEAFF
>TRBD2|TRBV7-2|few|TRBJ2-3
TGTGCCAGCAGCGCGGGACTAGCGGGGGGCATAGATACGCAGTATTTT
CASSAGLAGGIDTQYF
>.|TRBV20-1|many|TRBJ2-7
TGCAGTGCTAGGAAGACAGAGGGATTGGAGGAGCAGTACTTC
CSARKTEGLEEQYF